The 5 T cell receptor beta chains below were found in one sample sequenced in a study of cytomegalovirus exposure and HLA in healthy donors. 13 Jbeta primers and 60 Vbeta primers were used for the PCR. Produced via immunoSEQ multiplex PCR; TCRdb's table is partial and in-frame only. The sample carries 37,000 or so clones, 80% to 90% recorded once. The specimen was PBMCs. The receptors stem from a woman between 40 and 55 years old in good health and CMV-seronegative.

CDR3 DNA sequence: TGTGCCAGCAGTGGTCCAGGCGCCCCTGACTATGGCTACACCTTC. The encoded protein is CASSGPGAPDYGYTF. This chain uses TRBV25-1 with TRBJ1-2; D unresolved. This CDR3 region has 15 residues. The V end was cut by 4 bases, the J end by 3 bases, with 15 bases between. Germline V gene lookup returns CDR1 MGHDK and CDR2 SYGVNS.

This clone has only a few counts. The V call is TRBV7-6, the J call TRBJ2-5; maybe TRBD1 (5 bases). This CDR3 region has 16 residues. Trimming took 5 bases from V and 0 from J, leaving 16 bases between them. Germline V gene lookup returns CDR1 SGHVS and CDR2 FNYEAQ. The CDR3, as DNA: TGTGCCAGCAGCCCGACCGAGAGACAGAACCAAGAGACCCAGTACTTC. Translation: CASSPTERQNQETQYF.

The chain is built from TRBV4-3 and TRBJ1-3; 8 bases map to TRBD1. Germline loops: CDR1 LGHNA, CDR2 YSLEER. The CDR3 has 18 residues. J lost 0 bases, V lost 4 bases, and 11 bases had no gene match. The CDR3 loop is CASSLELTTGVSGNTIYF. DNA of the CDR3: TGCGCCAGCAGCCTAGAGTTGACGACAGGGGTCTCTGGAAACACCATATATTTT.

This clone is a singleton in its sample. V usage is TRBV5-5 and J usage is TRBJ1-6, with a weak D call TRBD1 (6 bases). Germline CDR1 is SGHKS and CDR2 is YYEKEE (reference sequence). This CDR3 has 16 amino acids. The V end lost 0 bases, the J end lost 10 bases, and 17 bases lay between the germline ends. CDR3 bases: TGTGCCAGCAGCTTGGAACCACACAGGGAACGCTCACCCCTCCACTTT. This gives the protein CASSLEPHRERSPLHF.

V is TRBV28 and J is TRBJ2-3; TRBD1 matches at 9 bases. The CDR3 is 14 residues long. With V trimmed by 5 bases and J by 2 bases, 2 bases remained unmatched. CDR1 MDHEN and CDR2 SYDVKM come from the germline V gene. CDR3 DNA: TGTGCCAGCAGTCACAGGGGGCACACAGATACGCAGTATTTT. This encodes CASSHRGHTDTQYF.